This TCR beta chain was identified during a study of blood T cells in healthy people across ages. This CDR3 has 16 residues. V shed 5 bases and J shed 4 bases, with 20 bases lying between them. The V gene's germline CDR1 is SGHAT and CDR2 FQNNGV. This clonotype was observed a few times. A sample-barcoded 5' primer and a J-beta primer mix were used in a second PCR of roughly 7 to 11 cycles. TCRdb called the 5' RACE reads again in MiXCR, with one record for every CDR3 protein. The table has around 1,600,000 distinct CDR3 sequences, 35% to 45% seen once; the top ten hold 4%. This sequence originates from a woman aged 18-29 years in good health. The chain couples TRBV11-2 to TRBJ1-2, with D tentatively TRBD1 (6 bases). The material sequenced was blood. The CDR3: CASSANFDRLRYGYTF. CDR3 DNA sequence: TGTGCCAGCAGCGCGAACTTTGACAGGCTGCGCTATGGCTACACCTTC.